This T cell receptor (beta chain) originates from a study of shared clonotypes between healthy human individuals. Sequencing was performed with immunoSEQ multiplex PCR; in TCRdb, only in-frame clones are kept and a portion is missing. The data show 2.3 million or so clones, 93% seen once. This CDR3 has 15 amino acids. Germline V lookup: CDR1 SGHRS, CDR2 YFSETQ. The V and J ends lost 0 bases and 1 base respectively, with 10 bases between them. On this clone: Its antigen is unidentified. The identical CDR3 is also encoded by other nucleotide sequences in the sample.

Study-wide results and limits: Rarefaction gave evidence that sorted-subset sequencing remained incomplete despite large depth. About 5% of naive CD4 clonotypes were shared across a handful of donors.

Sample: naive CD4+ T cells from PBMCs. Documented subset: CD45RA+ positively selected. The J gene is TRBJ1-1, the V gene TRBV5-1, with D hard to call. The TCR sequence derives from a man between 18 and 29 years old in good health. Some clones in this sample may be carry-over from other donors' samples. CDR3 DNA: TGCGCCAGCAGCTTGGGGGTCGGGGAGAACACTGAAGCTTTCTTT. Amino acids: CASSLGVGENTEAFF.